The next 2 T cell receptor beta chains were all read from a single sample in a study of regulatory T cells in long-lasting Graves disease. Construction of the TCR beta libraries employed iRepertoire HTBI primers in conjunction with Arm-PCR of CDR3 regions. TCRdb re-called the multiplex PCR reads with MiXCR, one entry per CDR3 protein. Seen here are roughly 400,000 distinct CDR3 sequences, approximately 22% observed once, and the top ten hold 13% to 15%. Noted time point: persistent/refractory GD, antithyroid drugs over 5 years with positive TRAb. From PBMCs, RNA was extracted and then used to make the TCR library. Sample: peripheral blood mononuclear cells (PBMCs), taken when the disease was refractory, from a patient treated with antithyroid drugs. The receptors were sampled from a female donor with Graves disease.

To note about this clonotype: Possible read error: a much larger clone is one base away. The conserved closing phenylalanine or tryptophan is absent in this CDR3, likely reflecting a read error. It is unclear where the CDR3 begins or ends on the DNA, so no DNA is shown, and the CDR3 is as TCRdb lists it. The V gene is TRBV2, the J gene TRBJ2-5; TRBD1, the table's D call, was not compared with the DNA. The CDR3 sequence runs 12 residues, both termini included. CDR1 and CDR2 (germline): SNHLY, FYNNEI. The CDR3 region is CASSEKVGQTFL.

This clonotype was detected a few times. V usage is TRBV27 and J usage is TRBJ2-7; TRBD1 matches 9 bases. In germline, CDR1 is MNHEY, CDR2 SMNVEV (reference sequence). The CDR3 runs to 15 residues. With V trimmed by 8 bases and J by 1 base, 9 bases remained unmatched. CDR3 amino acids: CASRTPGTGSYEQYF. CDR3 nucleotides: TGTGCCAGCCGTACCCCCGGGACAGGGTCCTACGAGCAGTACTTC.